The T cell receptor beta chain under discussion was sequenced for a study of OX40 agonist ivuxolimab in advanced cancers. About the study: Patients treated during dose escalation were battling hepatocellular carcinoma, melanoma, renal cell or head and neck cancer.

Data came from immunoSEQ multiplex PCR; TCRdb stores just in-frame clones and leaves some out. The table has tens of thousands of clones, approximately 83% seen once. This CDR3 contains 15 residues. Germline CDR1 reads KGHSH; CDR2 reads LQKENI. Trimming at V came to 5 bases and at J to 3 bases, leaving 7 bases not matched to a gene. The clonotype comes from an adult with an advanced solid tumor such as melanoma, head and neck, liver or kidney cancer. This material consisted of CD4+ or CD8+ T cells sorted from blood, taken in a trial of the OX40 agonist ivuxolimab. J is TRBJ2-1 and V is TRBV18; 7 bases agree with TRBD1. The CDR3 coding sequence is TGTGCCAGCTCATCGGACAGGAAGTTCTACAATGAGCAGTTCTTC. Translating gives CASSSDRKFYNEQFF.